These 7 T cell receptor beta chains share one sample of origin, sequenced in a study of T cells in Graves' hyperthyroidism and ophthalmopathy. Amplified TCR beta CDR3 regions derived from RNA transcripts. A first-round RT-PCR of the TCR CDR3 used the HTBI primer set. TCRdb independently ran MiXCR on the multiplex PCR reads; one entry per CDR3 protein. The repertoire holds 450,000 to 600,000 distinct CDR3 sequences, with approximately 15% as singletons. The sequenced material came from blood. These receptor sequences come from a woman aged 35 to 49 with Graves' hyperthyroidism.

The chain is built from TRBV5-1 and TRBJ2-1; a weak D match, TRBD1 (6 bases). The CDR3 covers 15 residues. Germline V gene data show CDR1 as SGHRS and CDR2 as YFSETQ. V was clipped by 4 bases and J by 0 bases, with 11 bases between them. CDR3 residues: CASSQRGSSYNEQFF. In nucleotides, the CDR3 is TGCGCCAGCAGCCAAAGGGGGAGCTCCTACAATGAGCAGTTCTTC.

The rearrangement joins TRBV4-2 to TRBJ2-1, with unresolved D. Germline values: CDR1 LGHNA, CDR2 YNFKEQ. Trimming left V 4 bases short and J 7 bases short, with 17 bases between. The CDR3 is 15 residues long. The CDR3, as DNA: TGTGCCAGCAGCCTAGCCGTGGAATCGTGGAATGAGCAGTTCTTC. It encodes CASSLAVESWNEQFF.

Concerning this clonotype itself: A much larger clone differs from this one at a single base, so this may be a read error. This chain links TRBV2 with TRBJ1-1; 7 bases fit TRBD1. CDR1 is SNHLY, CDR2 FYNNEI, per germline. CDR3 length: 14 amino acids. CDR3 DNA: TGTGCCAGCAATCTACAGGGGACGAACACTGTAGCTTTCTTT. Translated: CASNLQGTNTVAFF.

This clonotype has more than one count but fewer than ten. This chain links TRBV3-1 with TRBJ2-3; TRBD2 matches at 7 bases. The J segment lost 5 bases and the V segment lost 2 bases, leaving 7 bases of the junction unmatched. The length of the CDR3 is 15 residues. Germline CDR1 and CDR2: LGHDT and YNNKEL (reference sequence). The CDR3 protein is CASSQLSGAKDTQYF. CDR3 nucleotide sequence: TGTGCCAGCAGCCAACTCAGCGGGGCTAAAGATACGCAGTATTTT.

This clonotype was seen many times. The CDR3 nucleotides are TGTGCCAGCAGTGAAGCCCGGACGGTTTCTGGAAACACCATATATTTT. Translated: CASSEARTVSGNTIYF. The chain employs TRBV6-1 and TRBJ1-3; D uncertain. Between the trimmed V and J ends, which lost 0 bases and 1 base, there was a span of 10 bases. CDR1 is MNHNS, CDR2 SASEGT, per germline. The CDR3 sequence is 16 residues long.

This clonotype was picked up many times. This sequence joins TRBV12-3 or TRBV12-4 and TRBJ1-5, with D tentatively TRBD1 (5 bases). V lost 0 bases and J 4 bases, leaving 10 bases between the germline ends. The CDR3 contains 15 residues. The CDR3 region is CASSLASGWNQPQHF. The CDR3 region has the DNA TGTGCCAGCAGTTTAGCGTCAGGGTGGAATCAGCCCCAGCATTTT.

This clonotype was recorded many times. CDR3 residues: CASSSASSGRSSYEQYF. In nucleotides, the CDR3 is TGTGCCAGCAGCTCTGCGAGTAGCGGGAGGAGCTCCTACGAGCAGTACTTC. The chain combines TRBV7-9 with TRBJ2-7, with 10 bases matching TRBD2. Germline CDR1 and CDR2: SEHNR and FQNEAQ (reference sequence). The J segment lost 0 bases and the V segment lost 4 bases, leaving 9 bases of the junction unmatched. This CDR3 is 17 amino acids long. The variable domain in full, completed from reference TRBV7-9 and TRBJ2-7, reads DTGVSQNPRHKITKRGQNVTFRCDPISEHNRLYWYRQTLGQGPEFLTYFQNEAQLEKSRLLSDRFSAERPKGSFSTLEIQRTEQGDSAMYLCASSSASSGRSSYEQYFGPGTRLTVT.